This T cell receptor (beta chain) was documented in a study of beta chain features in type 1 diabetes. Expressed TCRB transcripts were sequenced after all isolated RNA was converted to cDNA. Profiling relied on immunoSEQ multiplex PCR, and the TCRdb table lists in-frame clones only, not all of them. The table lists about 620,000 clones, around 15% of them singletons. Deletions cut 2 bases from V and 1 base from J, with 11 bases between. The germline gives CDR1 MNHNY, CDR2 SVGAGI (reference sequence). This CDR3 has 15 amino acids. The chain is built from TRBV6-6 and TRBJ1-1, with D tentatively TRBD1 (6 bases). This receptor was taken from a man aged 18 to 29 in good health. The sequencing sample was made of naive CD4+ T cells from blood. This chain's CDR3 is CASSYAGRGNTEAFF. CDR3 sequence (DNA): TGTGCCAGCAGTTACGCTGGCAGGGGGAACACTGAAGCTTTCTTT.